Sequencing of this TCR beta chain was carried out in a study of monozygotic twins with inflammatory bowel disease. Broader study findings: No detectable difference in repertoire similarity separated concordant from discordant twins, possibly as a result of limited power.

CDR1 and CDR2 (germline): MNHEY, SMNVEV (reference sequence). The CDR3 consists of 13 residues. TCRdb re-called the 5' RACE reads; every CDR3 protein appears as one record, without DNA. In all, the sample yields 440,000 or so distinct CDR3 sequences. As concerns this clonotype: Its antigen is still unknown.

This clonotype was sampled from a human donor with ulcerative colitis or Crohn's disease, or a healthy co-twin of an affected twin (not recorded which). The sample comprised blood. This chain uses TRBV27 with TRBJ2-5; TCRdb reports TRBD2, a call that lacks DNA to check it against. CDR3 residues: CASSTRPRGAQYF.